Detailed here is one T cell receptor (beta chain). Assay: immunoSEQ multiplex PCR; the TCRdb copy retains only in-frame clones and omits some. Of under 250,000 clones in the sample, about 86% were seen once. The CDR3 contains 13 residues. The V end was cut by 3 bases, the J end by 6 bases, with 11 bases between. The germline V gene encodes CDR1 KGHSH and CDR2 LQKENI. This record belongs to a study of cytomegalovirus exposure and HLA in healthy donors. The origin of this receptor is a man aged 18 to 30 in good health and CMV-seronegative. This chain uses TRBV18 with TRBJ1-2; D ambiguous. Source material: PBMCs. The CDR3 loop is CASSPATGDGYTF. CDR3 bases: TGTGCCAGCTCACCCGCGACCGGGGATGGCTACACCTTC.